This is a list of T cell receptor beta chains from one sample in a study of blood T cells in healthy people across ages. MiXCR, applied by TCRdb to the 5' RACE reads, yields one record per CDR3 protein. The sample contains about 620,000 distinct CDR3 sequences, about 21% of which appear only once. Material for sequencing was blood. Receptors originate from a man aged 65 to 85 in good health. The conserved cysteine and the conserved F or W are not part of the CDR3 here. Fields, in order: CDR3 protein, J gene, CDR3 length, V gene.

SVAAGQGTDTQY TRBJ2-3 12 TRBV29-1
AGSLIGTGDEKLF TRBJ1-4 13 TRBV5-1
ASSSVPLTGGGETQY TRBJ2-5 15 TRBV7-3
ATGTVTGELF TRBJ2-2 10 TRBV3-1
ASSTPGTAKNIQY TRBJ2-4 13 TRBV28
AGSQDLGSPLH TRBJ1-6 11 TRBV3-1
ASSLVGGTSGTYSYEQY . 17 TRBV5-4
ASSRTSGTNSEQH TRBJ2-5 13 TRBV7-2
ASRDRSHNGQF TRBJ2-1 11 TRBV28
ASRKTGGYEQY TRBJ2-7 11 TRBV10-2
ASSLVSDSRSYEQY TRBJ2-7 14 TRBV7-2
ASIPRRLAGGPFNEQF TRBJ2-1 16 TRBV7-2
SASSLNRLGRNEQF TRBJ2-1 14 TRBV20-1
ARIAGLVNEKLF TRBJ1-4 12 TRBV7-9
ASILERYNSPLH TRBJ1-6 12 TRBV5-1
ASNLNGQNYGYT TRBJ1-2 12 TRBV12-3/TRBV12-4
ASSQDRGLYNEQF TRBJ2-1 13 TRBV5-8
ASSLEGTSVYEQY TRBJ2-7 13 TRBV5-5
SVLDSMNTEAF TRBJ1-1 11 TRBV29-1
ASSSMAGANEQY TRBJ2-5 12 TRBV5-1
ASSSTGDNQPQH TRBJ1-5 12 TRBV5-5
ASSKRGNSYEQY TRBJ2-7 12 TRBV25-1
ASRYTSGRAGYNEQF TRBJ2-1 15 TRBV6-6
ASSPLQDTDTQY TRBJ2-3 12 TRBV27
ASSPSGGTGDNEQF . 14 TRBV7-9
ASSFLATGELF TRBJ2-2 11 TRBV7-9
ATSRDWGSGRPIDETQY TRBJ2-5 17 TRBV15
ASSREYLLAGPNEQF TRBJ2-1 15 TRBV2
ASSLQGAGYGYT TRBJ1-2 12 TRBV27
ASTSPGQGRETQY TRBJ2-5 13 TRBV7-2
ASSPQGLQNSPLH TRBJ1-6 13 TRBV3-1
ASSPLGPTGWNDEKLF TRBJ1-4 16 TRBV25-1
ASSHGGLGATNEKLF TRBJ1-4 15 TRBV4-3
ASSLETGLYEQY TRBJ2-7 12 TRBV12-3/TRBV12-4
ASSRGLKNYNEQF TRBJ2-1 13 TRBV5-1
ASSPPGQFYEQY TRBJ2-7 12 TRBV7-9
SARTGTSGNNEQF TRBJ2-1 13 TRBV20-1
ASSWGTGDTEAF TRBJ1-1 12 TRBV12-3/TRBV12-4
SAGTGEEKLF TRBJ1-4 10 TRBV20-1
SVPSSGATGGEQY TRBJ2-7 13 TRBV29-1
ASSGASGGIKNIQY TRBJ2-4 14 TRBV25-1
SATGGMATNQPQH TRBJ1-5 13 TRBV20-1
SVPTGGYTDTQY TRBJ2-3 12 TRBV29-1
ASSHLAGGDNEQF TRBJ2-1 13 TRBV4-1
SASYGTESTDTQY TRBJ2-3 13 TRBV20-1
ASSPILGDLDQPQH TRBJ1-5 14 TRBV27
ASSPDVRASYNEQF TRBJ2-1 14 TRBV7-7
ASSQKGGTSGHNEQF TRBJ2-1 15 TRBV4-2
ATKLDGILPETQY TRBJ2-5 13 TRBV15
ASNSNKGSEAF TRBJ1-1 11 TRBV6-5
ASSPQGTTEAF TRBJ1-1 11 TRBV27
ASSVAQGQGNSPIH TRBJ1-6 14 TRBV9
ASSLQGGLSPLH TRBJ1-6 12 TRBV12-3/TRBV12-4
ASSLSGDTQY TRBJ2-3 10 TRBV12-3/TRBV12-4
SVEDLGGGGYGYT TRBJ1-2 13 TRBV29-1
ASTTSGGYQETQY TRBJ2-5 13 TRBV5-1
SASHEGTSGGGTDTQY TRBJ2-3 16 TRBV20-1
ASSRPRSDTIY TRBJ1-3 11 TRBV7-9
AISRGDNYNEQF TRBJ2-1 12 TRBV10-3